Below, one T cell receptor beta chain is given with its context. These data originate in a study of blood T cell repertoires in COVID-19. Whole-study context: Samples representing acute and convalescent COVID-19 were sourced from the United States, Italy and Spain.

In the original processing: Counts of nucleated cells, estimated from reference gene primer amplification, were obtained. The data were produced by immunoSEQ multiplex PCR, yet TCRdb's version contains in-frame clones alone and is incomplete. That table gives V, J and clone size, and the DNA gave D and trimming. The sample records 300,000 to 350,000 clones, around nine tenths being singletons. This TCR derives from a woman between 18 and 29 years old who had recovered from COVID-19. Sequencing used peripheral blood.

Here the CDR3 reads CSASSGRAEDEQFF. DNA of the CDR3: TGCAGTGCTAGTAGCGGGAGGGCCGAGGATGAGCAGTTCTTC. The chain combines TRBV20-1 with TRBJ2-1, with 11 bases fitting TRBD2. Germline assignment: CDR1 DFQATT and CDR2 SNEGSKA (reference sequence). V trimming: 3 bases; J trimming: 8 bases; junction bases outside the gene matches: 6. This CDR3 is built from 14 residues.